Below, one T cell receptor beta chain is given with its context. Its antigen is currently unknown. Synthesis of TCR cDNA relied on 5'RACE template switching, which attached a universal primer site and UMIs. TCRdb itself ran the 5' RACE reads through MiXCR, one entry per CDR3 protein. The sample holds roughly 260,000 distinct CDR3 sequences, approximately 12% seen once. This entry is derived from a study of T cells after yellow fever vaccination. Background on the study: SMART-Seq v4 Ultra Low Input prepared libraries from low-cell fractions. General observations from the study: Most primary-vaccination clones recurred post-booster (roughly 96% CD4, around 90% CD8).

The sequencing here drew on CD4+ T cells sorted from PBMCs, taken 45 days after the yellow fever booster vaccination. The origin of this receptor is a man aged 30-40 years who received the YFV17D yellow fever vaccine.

This CDR3 is CASSQEGGRRREKLFF. DNA for the CDR3: TGCGCCAGCAGCCAAGAAGGCGGCAGGAGAAGAGAAAAACTGTTTTTT. The genes are TRBV4-3 and TRBJ1-4, with D unresolved. Germline lookup yields CDR1 LGHNA and CDR2 YSLEER. The CDR3 runs to 16 residues. Trimming removed 0 bases from V and 8 bases from J, with 16 bases in between.